This T cell receptor beta chain came from a study of identical twins. V was clipped by 6 bases and J by 0 bases, with 12 bases between them. Germline V lookup: CDR1 MRHNA, CDR2 SNTAGT. The CDR3 covers 15 residues. Study-level points and caveats: Abundant beta clonotypes from cord blood had fewer insertions, unlike memory repertoires, which showed none. There was more out-of-frame TCR alpha sharing in monozygotic twins than models estimated.

This clonotype was observed a handful of times. Its antigen is still unknown. TCRdb used MiXCR to reprocess the 5' RACE reads, holding one entry per CDR3 protein. In the table there are 400,000 to 550,000 distinct CDR3 sequences, approximately 24% of which are singletons. These data were also reused for a study on T cells expressing NK-cell markers.

The sample comprised CD4+ T cells sorted from blood. V usage is TRBV6-4 and J usage is TRBJ2-1, with D uncertain. The receptor was isolated from a woman between 18 and 30 years old in good health. CDR3 sequence reads: CASSRVPSSYNEQFF. In DNA form, the CDR3 reads TGTGCCAGCAGCCGAGTCCCCAGCTCCTACAATGAGCAGTTCTTC.